These 7 T cell receptor beta chains share one sample of origin, sequenced in a study of cytotoxic CD8 clonotypes in ibrutinib-treated CLL (dated by TCRdb to about 2021). The time point label here, explained by the study, means: around 2 years on ibrutinib. The library was prepared using the immunoSEQ multiplex PCR assay. TCRdb took over this immuneACCESS table, retaining in-frame rearrangements with V and J assigned. Such tables are incomplete; in checked studies, under half of the missing clones stem from an unresolved V gene, and the remainder is unexplained. This sample gives around 130,000 clones in total; about 85% of them show up just once. The ten most abundant clones make up around 3% of the sample. The sequenced sample was PBMCs, obtained after 24 months of ibrutinib treatment. The source is a human donor with chronic lymphocytic leukemia.

The chain is built from TRBV7-9 and TRBJ1-6; D is unresolved. Germline V lookup: CDR1 SEHNR, CDR2 FQNEAQ (reference sequence). The V gene lost 5 bases and the J gene lost 6 bases, with 8 bases spanning the gap. This CDR3 comprises 13 residues. CDR3 residues: CASSPRLNSPLHF. Here the CDR3 DNA reads TGTGCCAGCAGCCCCCGCCTTAATTCACCCCTCCACTTT.

The chain has TRBV10-2 and TRBJ1-1; 7 positions agree with TRBD1. V dropped 10 bases and J dropped 2; count of bases not matched to a gene: 7. The CDR3 extends over 13 amino acids. Germline loops: CDR1 WSHSY, CDR2 SAAADI. CDR3 coding DNA: TGCGCCACAAAAAGGGGGCGCAACACTGAAGCTTTCTTT. The encoded protein is CATKRGRNTEAFF.

The chain joins TRBV30 to TRBJ1-2; a possible D gene is TRBD1 (6 bases). CDR3 length: 13 residues. Trimming removed 0 bases at V and 7 bases at J, with 12 bases between. Germline V lookup: CDR1 GTSNPN, CDR2 SVGIG (reference sequence). CDR3 DNA sequence: TGTGCCTGGAGTGTAGCCAGGGGCGTTGGCTACACCTTC. This gives the protein CAWSVARGVGYTF.

This clone was seen just once. The genes are TRBV2 and TRBJ2-3, with D tentatively TRBD2 (6 bases). In germline, CDR1 is SNHLY, CDR2 FYNNEI. This CDR3 comprises 15 residues. The V end lost 1 base, the J end lost 5 bases, and 13 bases lay between the germline ends. CDR3 sequence reads: CASSEGGPGVDTQYF. CDR3 DNA: TGTGCCAGCAGTGAAGGGGGCCCGGGAGTAGATACGCAGTATTTT.

V gene TRBV7-8 combines with J gene TRBJ2-7, with D hard to call. V was trimmed by 1 base and J by 4 bases, leaving 14 bases between them. The germline CDR1 and CDR2 sequences are SGHVS and FQNEAQ. The CDR3 totals 15 residues. The chain's CDR3 is CASSLVSNGEYEQYF. The CDR3 DNA follows: TGTGCCAGCAGCTTAGTGTCGAATGGGGAATACGAGCAGTACTTC.

The chain recombines TRBV7-9 with TRBJ1-2; no firm D call. The V gene's germline CDR1 is SEHNR and CDR2 FQNEAQ (reference sequence). Trimming removed 1 base from V and 0 bases from J, with 9 bases in between. The CDR3 is 15 residues long. DNA of the CDR3: TGTGCCAGCAGCTTAGTGGGGTCGGCTAACTATGGCTACACCTTC. This translates into CASSLVGSANYGYTF.

The CDR3 here is CARSLVRDRRVNEQFF. The CDR3 nucleotides read TGTGCCAGAAGTTTAGTTCGGGACAGGAGGGTAAATGAGCAGTTCTTC. The chain recombines TRBV5-3 with TRBJ2-1; TRBD1 matches at 8 bases. TRBV5-3 is sorted into the ORF group, with uncertain function. The ends lost 5 bases at V and 7 bases at J; junction bases unmatched: 14. The CDR3 runs to 16 residues.